This T cell receptor (beta chain) was profiled in a study of cytomegalovirus exposure and HLA in healthy donors. Regarding this clone: Its matching antigen is unknown.

It was with 60 Vbeta and 13 Jbeta primers that the PCR ran. The table came from immunoSEQ multiplex PCR; TCRdb's copy has only in-frame clones and leaves some out. The data contain 95,000 to 150,000 clones, around 86% of them singletons. The CDR3 covers 16 residues. Trimming cost V 0 bases and J 6 bases; bases outside gene matches: 10. Germline lookup yields CDR1 SGHKS and CDR2 YYEKEE (reference sequence). Study conclusions and caveats: Associated with cytomegalovirus, according to the listing, were fewer than 200 TCR beta chains. A later analysis found that most CMV-associated TCR beta chains appeared HLA-restricted. A later look showed TCR association rates differing by HLA locus, highest for DRB1 and lowest for HLA-C.

The source material was PBMCs. This rearrangement joins TRBV5-5 to TRBJ2-3, with 7 bases fitting TRBD1. This clonotype was sampled from a middle-aged woman in good health and CMV-seronegative. As DNA, the CDR3 is TGTGCCAGCAGCTTGGATCCCTCTAGAGGGGGCGATACGCAGTATTTT. The encoded protein is CASSLDPSRGGDTQYF. Based on the CDR3 plus reference TRBV5-5 and TRBJ2-3, the full variable domain is DAGVTQSPTHLIKTRGQQVTLRCSPISGHKSVSWYQQVLGQGPQFIFQYYEKEERGRGNFPDRFSARQFPNYSSELNVNALLLGDSALYLCASSLDPSRGGDTQYFGPGTRLTVL.